Following are 25 T cell receptor beta chains from one sample sequenced in a study of T cell responses to AZD1222 COVID-19 vaccine. This table comes from immunoSEQ multiplex PCR, and its TCRdb copy is limited to in-frame clones, with some not included. The sample consists of 79,000 or so clones, roughly 80% of them appearing once. The sample consisted of peripheral blood, taken 28 days after the second dose of the MenACWY control vaccine. Receptors originate from an adult who received the MenACWY meningococcal vaccine as a control.

CDR3 in amino acids: CASRAGVQETQYF. Written as DNA, the CDR3 is TGTGCCAGCAGAGCAGGGGTCCAAGAGACCCAGTACTTC. This chain links TRBV27 with TRBJ2-5, with D maybe TRBD1 (6 bases). The CDR3 consists of 13 residues. The V end was cut by 6 bases, the J end by 1 base, with 9 bases between. Germline V gene sequence: CDR1 MNHEY, CDR2 SMNVEV (reference sequence).

The chain is built from TRBV5-1 and TRBJ1-1, with 10 nucleotides matching TRBD1. The CDR3 is made up of 13 amino acids. With V trimmed by 8 bases and J by 3 bases, 4 bases remained unmatched. CDR1 is SGHRS, CDR2 YFSETQ, per germline. CDR3 loop: CARRQGADTEAFF. As DNA, the CDR3 is TGCGCCAGACGACAGGGGGCGGACACTGAAGCTTTCTTT. The complete variable domain, with remaining parts taken from reference TRBV5-1 and TRBJ1-1, reads KAGVTQTPRYLIKTRGQQVTLSCSPISGHRSVSWYQQTPGQGLQFLFEYFSETQRNKGNFPGRFSGRQFSNSRSEMNVSTLELGDSALYLCARRQGADTEAFFGQGTRLTVV.

This chain joins TRBV3-1 (or the pseudogene TRBV3-2) and TRBJ1-2, with a tentative D call TRBD1 (6 bases). V lost 6 bases, J lost 8 bases, and 16 bases lay in between. CDR1 is LGHDT, CDR2 YNNKEL, per germline (reference sequence). The CDR3 is 13 amino acids. The CDR3, as DNA: TGTGCCAGCAGTCCGGACAGCTCAAGAGGCTACACCTTC. Its protein product is CASSPDSSRGYTF.

The V gene is TRBV5-6, the J gene TRBJ2-1; maybe TRBD2 (6 bases). This CDR3 has 16 amino acids. Germline V gene sequence: CDR1 SGHDT, CDR2 YYEEEE. V lost 0 bases and J lost 4, with 14 bases in between. This chain's CDR3 is CASSLVGTSNYNEQFF. CDR3 in DNA: TGTGCCAGCAGCTTGGTCGGGACTTCTAATTACAATGAGCAGTTCTTC.

The CDR3 loop is CASSPRQLWSSEAFF. The CDR3, as DNA: TGTGCCAGCAGCCCACGACAGCTTTGGTCTTCTGAAGCTTTCTTT. J is TRBJ1-1 and V is TRBV13; TRBD1 is a possible D gene (5 bases). The CDR3 has 15 residues. V shed 5 bases and J shed 6 bases, with 19 bases lying between them. Germline CDR1 is PRHDT and CDR2 is FYEKMQ (reference sequence).

The chain has TRBV19 and TRBJ1-1; no clear D. V was cut by 5 bases and J by 4 bases, with 11 bases left in between. The V gene's germline CDR1 is LNHDA and CDR2 SQIVND (reference sequence). The CDR3 covers 13 residues. CDR3: CASSSQQSTEAFF. The CDR3 region has the DNA TGTGCCAGTAGTTCCCAACAGAGCACTGAAGCTTTCTTT. The full variable domain, with the rest looked up from reference TRBV19 and TRBJ1-1, is DGGITQSPKYLFRKEGQNVTLSCEQNLNHDAMYWYRQDPGQGLRLIYYSQIVNDFQKGDIAEGYSVSREKKESFPLTVTSAQKNPTAFYLCASSSQQSTEAFFGQGTRLTVV.

This clone came up a few times. The J gene is TRBJ1-6, the V gene TRBV30; TRBD1 is a possible D gene (6 bases). The germline gives CDR1 GTSNPN, CDR2 SVGIG (reference sequence). There are 14 residues in the CDR3. V lost 0 bases, J lost 10 bases, and 13 bases lay in between. The chain's CDR3 is CAWSVSRGSSPLHF. For the CDR3, the DNA is TGTGCCTGGAGTGTGAGCAGGGGATCGTCACCCCTCCACTTT. Full variable domain (rest looked up from reference TRBV30 and TRBJ1-6): SQTIHQWPATLVQPVGSPLSLECTVEGTSNPNLYWYRQAAGRGLQLLFYSVGIGQISSEVPQNLSASRPQDRQFILSSKKLLLSDSGFYLCAWSVSRGSSPLHFGNGTRLTVT.

CDR3 nucleotides: TGTGCCAGTAGTTCACAGGGGAGAGATGAAAAACTGTTTTTT. Encoded protein: CASSSQGRDEKLFF. J is TRBJ1-4 and V is TRBV19; 7 bases match TRBD1. Germline V CDR1 and CDR2: LNHDA, SQIVND (reference sequence). V was clipped by 5 bases and J by 6 bases; unmatched bases: 6. The CDR3 length is 14 residues.

The chain carries TRBV30 and TRBJ1-2; D is perhaps TRBD1 (5 bases). Trimming stripped 5 bases from V and 8 bases from J, with 18 bases between. The length of the CDR3 is 13 residues. CDR1 and CDR2 from the germline V gene are GTSNPN and SVGIG (reference sequence). CDR3 bases: TGTGCCTGGGGGTATGGGGGGACTGAGGGCTACACCTTC. It specifies CAWGYGGTEGYTF.

This clone was observed a single time. CDR3 sequence: CASSAGGGSKNIQYF. DNA for the CDR3: TGTGCCAGCAGTGCCGGCGGGGGGTCCAAAAACATTCAGTACTTC. The J gene is TRBJ2-4, the V gene TRBV9, with 8 positions matching TRBD2. V was pared by 5 bases and J by 2 bases, with 6 bases of the junction left unmatched. The length of the CDR3 is 15 residues. Looked up from germline, CDR1 is SGDLS and CDR2 is YYNGEE.

The chain employs TRBV19 and TRBJ2-7; TRBD2 is a possible D gene (6 bases). The V and J ends lost 4 bases and 4 bases respectively, with 14 bases between them. The CDR3 consists of 14 residues. Per germline, CDR1 LNHDA and CDR2 SQIVND (reference sequence). The CDR3 is CASSTAGPPYEQYF. The CDR3 bases are TGTGCCAGTAGTACGGCGGGACCACCATACGAGCAGTACTTC.

J is TRBJ1-2 and V is TRBV6-2 or TRBV6-3, with a weak D call TRBD1 (5 bases). V lost 5 bases, J lost 4 bases, and 14 bases lay in between. The CDR3 consists of 14 residues. Germline V lookup: CDR1 MNHEY, CDR2 SVGEGT. The CDR3 DNA reads as TGTGCCAGCAGTACCAACAGGAGGCCCTATGGCTACACCTTC. It is translated as CASSTNRRPYGYTF.

This clone was counted only a few times. This chain links TRBV5-1 with TRBJ2-7, with TRBD1 matching 7 bases. Germline V gene lookup returns CDR1 SGHRS and CDR2 YFSETQ. This CDR3 has 13 amino acids. The V segment lost 4 bases and the J segment 6 bases; nucleotides outside the gene matches: 7. The CDR3 nucleotides are TGCGCCAGCAGCGCCACAGGGGCGGGCGAGCAGTACTTC. It specifies CASSATGAGEQYF.

CDR3 residues: CASSDRGRGDEKLFF. In DNA, the CDR3 is TGTGCCAGCAGCGACAGGGGCAGGGGGGATGAAAAACTGTTTTTT. The chain recombines TRBV6-5 with TRBJ1-4; 8 bases fit TRBD1. This CDR3 is 15 amino acids long. The V gene end was trimmed by 6 bases and the J gene end by 6 bases; junction bases not matched to a gene: 9. CDR1 and CDR2 (germline): MNHEY, SVGAGI.

V and J are TRBV30 and TRBJ1-6, with D perhaps TRBD1 (6 bases). The V gene's germline CDR1 is GTSNPN and CDR2 SVGIG (reference sequence). CDR3 size: 13 residues. V was shortened by 4 bases and J by 9 bases, with 13 bases between the two germline ends. The CDR3 reads CAWKGQGSSPLHF. CDR3 nucleotide sequence: TGTGCCTGGAAGGGTCAGGGGAGTTCACCCCTCCACTTT.

The rearrangement joins TRBV5-8 to TRBJ2-1; TRBD2 matches 16 bases. Germline CDR1 and CDR2: SGHTS and YDEGEE. Trimming removed 3 bases from V and 0 bases from J; junction bases left unmatched: 6. This CDR3 is 19 amino acids long. CDR3 sequence: CASSSLGLAGGSSYNEQFF. Here the CDR3 DNA reads TGTGCCAGCAGCTCCCTGGGACTAGCGGGGGGGAGCTCCTACAATGAGCAGTTCTTC. Full variable domain (rest looked up from reference TRBV5-8 and TRBJ2-1): EAGVTQSPTHLIKTRGQQATLRCSPISGHTSVYWYQQALGLGLQFLLWYDEGEERNRGNFPPRFSGRQFPNYSSELNVNALELEDSALYLCASSSLGLAGGSSYNEQFFGPGTRLTVL.

This rearrangement joins TRBV3-1 (or the pseudogene TRBV3-2) to TRBJ2-7; TRBD1 matches 9 bases. Trimming at V came to 4 bases and at J to 3 bases, leaving 4 bases not matched to a gene. In germline, CDR1 is LGHDT, CDR2 YNNKEL (reference sequence). The CDR3 has 14 residues. CDR3 loop: CASSLGGQGYEQYF. Written as DNA, the CDR3 is TGTGCCAGCAGCCTGGGGGGACAGGGCTACGAGCAGTACTTC.

The rearrangement links TRBV7-2 to TRBJ1-2; 11 positions match TRBD1. The CDR3 spans 15 residues. Germline V gene data show CDR1 as SGHTA and CDR2 as FQGNSA. The ends lost 5 bases at V and 6 bases at J; junction bases unmatched: 8. The CDR3 protein is CASSRGTGGLNGYTF. The CDR3 nucleotides read TGTGCCAGCAGCCGGGGGACAGGGGGATTAAATGGCTACACCTTC.

V gene TRBV10-3 combines with J gene TRBJ1-5; D gene uncertain. CDR3 length: 13 residues. V dropped 3 bases and J dropped 4 bases, with 7 bases sitting between them. Germline loops: CDR1 ENHRY, CDR2 SYGVKD. CDR3 residues: CAISETPNQPQHF. The CDR3 DNA reads TGTGCCATCAGTGAAACCCCAAATCAGCCCCAGCATTTT.

Written as DNA, the CDR3 is TGTGCCAGCAGCTTAGAATCCAGGGGAGTGGGCCAAGAGACCCAGTACTTC. Protein product: CASSLESRGVGQETQYF. The chain employs TRBV7-2 and TRBJ2-5; tentative D call: TRBD1 (6 bases). Germline loops: CDR1 SGHTA, CDR2 FQGNSA. The CDR3 is made up of 17 amino acids. V dropped 1 base and J dropped 1 base, with 16 bases sitting between them.

This clone has a handful of counts. This chain uses TRBV5-4 with TRBJ2-2; 11 nucleotides agree with TRBD2. This CDR3 spans 16 amino acids. Germline trimming cut 4 bases from V and 3 bases from J; bases unmatched to any gene: 5. Germline-derived CDR1 and CDR2 are SGHNT and YYREEE (reference sequence). The CDR3 sequence: CASSARLAGHTGELFF. The DNA of the CDR3 is TGTGCCAGCAGCGCAAGACTAGCGGGACACACCGGGGAGCTGTTTTTT. The entire variable domain, with the rest obtained from reference TRBV5-4 and TRBJ2-2, is as follows: ETGVTQSPTHLIKTRGQQVTLRCSSQSGHNTVSWYQQALGQGPQFIFQYYREEENGRGNFPPRFSGLQFPNYSSELNVNALELDDSALYLCASSARLAGHTGELFFGEGSRLTVL.

CDR3 region: CASSQDWGDGNQPQHF. The CDR3 bases are TGCGCCAGCAGCCAAGATTGGGGTGACGGGAATCAGCCCCAGCATTTT. The chain joins TRBV4-3 to TRBJ1-5; D unclear. This CDR3 has 16 residues. CDR1 and CDR2 from the germline V gene are LGHNA and YSLEER. V was shortened by 0 bases and J by 4 bases, with 13 bases between the two germline ends.

This rearrangement joins TRBV10-3 to TRBJ1-6, with D unclear. V was cut by 2 bases and J by 8 bases, with 4 bases left in between. The CDR3 consists of 12 residues. Germline CDR1 and CDR2: ENHRY and SYGVKD. Written as DNA, the CDR3 is TGTGCCATCAGTGAGAGTGATTCACCCCTCCACTTT. It encodes CAISESDSPLHF.

This chain links TRBV4-3 with TRBJ2-1; TRBD2 matches at 8 bases. The ends lost 0 bases at V and 8 bases at J; junction bases unmatched: 9. CDR1 is LGHNA and CDR2 is YSLEER in the germline V gene. The CDR3 has 16 residues. CDR3: CASSQDPQRGWDEQFF. Written as DNA, the CDR3 is TGCGCCAGCAGCCAAGATCCCCAGCGGGGGTGGGATGAGCAGTTCTTC.

In this sample, this clone turned up once. J is TRBJ1-1 and V is TRBV7-9; 7 bases are a match to TRBD1. Germline V CDR1 and CDR2: SEHNR, FQNEAQ (reference sequence). CDR3 length: 14 residues. Unmatched junction bases numbered 7, after V lost 6 bases and J lost 3 bases. CDR3 bases: TGTGCCAGCAGGGCACAGGGGATTGACACTGAAGCTTTCTTT. Its protein is CASRAQGIDTEAFF.